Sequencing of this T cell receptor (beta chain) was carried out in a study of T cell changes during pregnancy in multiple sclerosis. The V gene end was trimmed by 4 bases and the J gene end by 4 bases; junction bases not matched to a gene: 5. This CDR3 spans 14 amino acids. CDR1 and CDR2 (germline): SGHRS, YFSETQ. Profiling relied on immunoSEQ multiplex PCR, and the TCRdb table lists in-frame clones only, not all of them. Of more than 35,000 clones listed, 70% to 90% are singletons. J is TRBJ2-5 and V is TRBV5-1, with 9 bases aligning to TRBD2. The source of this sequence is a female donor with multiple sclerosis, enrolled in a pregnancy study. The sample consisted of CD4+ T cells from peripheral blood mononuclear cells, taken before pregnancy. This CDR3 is CASSQLLAGETQYF. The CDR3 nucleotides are TGCGCCAGCAGCCAGTTACTAGCGGGAGAGACCCAGTACTTC.